Detailed here is one TCR beta chain. Measured with immunoSEQ multiplex PCR; TCRdb has only the in-frame clones, and not every one. The sample lists about 39,000 clones, approximately 96% occurring once. The sample is drawn from a study of blood T cell repertoires in COVID-19. Study overall: Both acute and convalescent COVID-19 samples were obtained from the United States, Italy and Spain. Nucleic acid was either cDNA or gDNA, and it came from T cells, B-cell-depleted T cells, or PBMCs.

This CDR3 spans 15 amino acids. Germline V gene lookup returns CDR1 MNHEY and CDR2 SMNVEV (reference sequence). V was pared by 5 bases and J by 3 bases, with 5 bases of the junction left unmatched. The sequenced sample consisted of peripheral blood. The V call is TRBV27, the J call TRBJ2-7; 12 bases are a match to TRBD2. The origin of this receptor is a human donor with active COVID-19. The donor label of this sample is uncertain. CDR3 protein: CASSPRTSGVYEQYF. The CDR3 DNA reads TGTGCCAGCAGTCCCCGGACTAGCGGGGTCTACGAGCAGTACTTC.